Listed below are T cell receptor beta chains from one sample, sequenced in a study of T cell responses to AZD1222 COVID-19 vaccine. This table comes from immunoSEQ multiplex PCR, and its TCRdb copy is limited to in-frame clones, with some not included. Of 110,000 to 150,000 clones detected, approximately 90% appear once; the ten largest clones hold roughly 4%. Sequencing used peripheral blood, obtained on day 0 of AZD1222 vaccination. Source of these receptors: an adult in good health. Each CDR3 is given without its conserved first and last residue.

v_gene	j_gene	len	CDR3aa
TRBV27	TRBJ2-6	15	ASRKREARSGANVLT
TRBV7-3	TRBJ2-1	17	ASSLSWSGRDTTYNEQF
TRBV5-1	TRBJ1-1	15	ASSNGQGGILNTEAF
TRBV11-1	TRBJ2-2	15	ASSLAGRQGATGELF
TRBV10-3	TRBJ1-3	16	AISVLAHTGISGNTIY
TRBV19	TRBJ1-5	11	ASRGVGNQPQH
TRBV5-4	TRBJ1-5	11	ASSPGQNQPQH
TRBV28	TRBJ2-7	9	AIRDTYEQY
TRBV19	TRBJ2-3	13	ASSVRGQGADTQY
TRBV9	TRBJ2-4	10	ASNRGAGIQY
TRBV2	TRBJ2-2	14	ASSEAAGGIGGELF
TRBV7-3	TRBJ2-7	11	ASSWTGASEQY
TRBV30	TRBJ2-7	11	AWSVDKFYEQY
TRBV10-1	TRBJ2-1	12	ASSGLAGVGEQF
TRBV6-5	TRBJ2-7	10	ASERPSYEQY
TRBV7-2	TRBJ2-3	12	ASSLGGGRDTQY
TRBV5-4	TRBJ2-7	14	ASSPSRTSGSYEQY
TRBV28	TRBJ2-3	11	ASSLMGPDTQY
TRBV28	TRBJ2-3	13	ASSLSGGVTDTQY
TRBV4-3	TRBJ2-2	15	ASSQDQSSGHAGELF
TRBV6-5	TRBJ1-5	12	ASNGALTEQPQH